This T cell receptor beta chain is from a study of blood T cell repertoires in COVID-19. Background on the study: The origin of the acute and convalescent COVID-19 samples was the United States, Italy and Spain. From T cells, B-cell-depleted T cells, or PBMCs came the material, which was cDNA or gDNA.

Trimming took 0 bases from V and 9 from J, leaving 15 bases between them. The CDR3 has 15 amino acids. From germline, CDR1 is MNHEY and CDR2 SVGEGT. The authors' processing: Reference gene primer amplification yielded estimated nucleated cell counts. Only in-frame clones appear in the TCRdb table, and some are missing; sequencing was by immunoSEQ multiplex PCR. V, J and clone size derive from that table, while D and trimming were established from the DNA sequence. The table lists roughly 50,000 clones, 85% of them singletons. This clonotype was obtained from a human donor in a cohort sampled during active COVID-19. The chain recombines TRBV6-2 or TRBV6-3 with TRBJ2-1; weak D call: TRBD2 (6 bases). The sequenced sample was peripheral blood. The CDR3 loop reads CASSYSTGGTVEQFF. CDR3 in DNA: TGTGCCAGCAGTTACTCAACGGGCGGGACGGTTGAGCAGTTCTTC.